This TCR beta chain is from a study of CD8 T cells in Susac syndrome. CD8+ and CD4+ blood T cells underwent TCR beta sequencing. The controls, all healthy donors, were matched for age and sex. Germline V gene lookup returns CDR1 DFQATT and CDR2 SNEGSKA (reference sequence). Trimming removed 2 bases from V and 12 bases from J; junction bases left unmatched: 9. This CDR3 is built from 14 residues. Reverse transcription of roughly 0.5 to 1 ug RNA used random hexamers. Multiplex PCR with immunoSEQ amplified the TCR beta CDR3 across 54 Vbeta and 13 Jbeta. MiXCR, applied by TCRdb to the immunoSEQ multiplex PCR reads, yields one record per CDR3 protein. Of 130,000 to 150,000 distinct CDR3 sequences in the sample, approximately 95% were seen once.

This clonotype was sampled from a human donor in good health. The chain couples TRBV20-1 to TRBJ2-1; 11 bases map to TRBD2. The specimen was CD8+ T cells from PBMCs. The CDR3 nucleotides are TGCAGTGCTAGACACCTACTAGCGGGAGAAGGGCAGTTCTTC. It specifies CSARHLLAGEGQFF.